One and the same sample provided the 5 T cell receptor beta chains below, sequenced in a study of Graves' ophthalmopathy and Graves' hyperthyroidism. The TCR beta CDR3 regions underwent amplification from RNA transcripts. HTBI primers were used in a first-round RT-PCR, which preceded a second-round multiplex PCR. TCRdb analysed the multiplex PCR reads with MiXCR anew, one entry per CDR3 protein. The table shows 560,000 or so distinct CDR3 sequences, with 35% to 45% occurring only once. Sequences were obtained from peripheral blood or thyroid tissue (not recorded which). The receptor set was obtained from an adult man with Graves' hyperthyroidism.

This clonotype showed up many times. The chain carries TRBV29-1 and TRBJ2-7; no clear D. This CDR3 has 13 amino acids. V lost 4 bases and J 6 bases, leaving 16 bases between the germline ends. CDR1 is SQVTM, CDR2 ANQGSEA, per germline. CDR3 protein: CSVVSAQLAEQYF. The CDR3 DNA reads as TGCAGCGTTGTATCGGCCCAACTGGCCGAGCAGTACTTC.

This clonotype was recorded at least ten times. The rearrangement uses TRBV2 and TRBJ1-5, with D unresolved. Trimming removed 7 bases from V and 2 bases from J, with 21 bases in between. Per germline, CDR1 SNHLY and CDR2 FYNNEI. The CDR3 runs 17 residues. The CDR3 bases are TGTGCCAGCACCACGAGGATCCTACCCCGGGGCAATCAGCCCCAGCATTTT. Amino acids: CASTTRILPRGNQPQHF.

About this clonotype: Since a much larger clone is just one base distant, this may be a read error. This sequence joins TRBV14 and TRBJ1-1; D gene ambiguous. This CDR3 comprises 14 residues. Germline values: CDR1 SGHDN, CDR2 FVKESK. CDR3 bases: TGTGCCAGCAGCCCCCGGGCAGCGAACACTGGAGCTTTCTTT. Translating gives CASSPRAANTGAFF.

J is TRBJ2-2 and V is TRBV27, with a weak D call TRBD1 (6 bases). Between the trimmed V and J ends, which lost 5 bases and 0 bases, there was a span of 13 bases. The V gene's germline CDR1 is MNHEY and CDR2 SMNVEV (reference sequence). The CDR3 contains 16 residues. The CDR3 DNA is TGTGCCAGCAGTCCTCAGGGGATTACGAACACCGGGGAGCTGTTTTTT. Its translation is CASSPQGITNTGELFF.

Of note for this clonotype: This may stem from a read error, because a much larger clone lies one nucleotide away. This chain's CDR3 is CASSEDGKGYGYTF. CDR3 DNA sequence: TGTGCCAGCAGTGAAGACGGCAAGGGGTATGGCTACACCTTC. The chain uses TRBV14 and TRBJ1-2; D might be TRBD1 (5 bases). CDR3 length: 14 residues. V dropped 6 bases and J dropped 5 bases, with 16 bases sitting between them. Germline V CDR1 and CDR2: SGHDN, FVKESK.